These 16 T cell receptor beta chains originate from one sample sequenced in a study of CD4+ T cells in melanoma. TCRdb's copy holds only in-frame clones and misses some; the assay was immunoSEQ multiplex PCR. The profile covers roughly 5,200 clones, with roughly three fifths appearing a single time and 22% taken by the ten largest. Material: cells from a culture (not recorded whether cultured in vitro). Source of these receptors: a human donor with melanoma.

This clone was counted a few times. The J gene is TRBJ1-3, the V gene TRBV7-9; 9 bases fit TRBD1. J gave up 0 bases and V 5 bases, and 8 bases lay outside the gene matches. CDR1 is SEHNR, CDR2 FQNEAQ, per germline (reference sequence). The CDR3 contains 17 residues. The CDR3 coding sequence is TGTGCCAGCAGCCCTAACCGGGACAGGGTCTCTGGAAACACCATATATTTT. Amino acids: CASSPNRDRVSGNTIYF.

The CDR3 nucleotides read TGTGCCAGCAGCAGCCCTAGCTCCTACGAGCAGTACTTC. It is translated as CASSSPSSYEQYF. The rearrangement links TRBV6-2 or TRBV6-3 to TRBJ2-7; D not certain. The CDR3 covers 13 residues. The germline V gene has CDR1 MNHEY and CDR2 SVGEGT. V shed 6 bases and J shed 0 bases, with 9 bases lying between them.

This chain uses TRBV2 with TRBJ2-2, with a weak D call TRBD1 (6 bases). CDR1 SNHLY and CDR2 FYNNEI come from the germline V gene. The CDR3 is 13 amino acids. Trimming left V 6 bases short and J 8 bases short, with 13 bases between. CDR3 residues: CASSQGGLGELFF. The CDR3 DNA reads TGTGCCAGCAGCCAAGGGGGTTTAGGGGAGCTGTTTTTT.

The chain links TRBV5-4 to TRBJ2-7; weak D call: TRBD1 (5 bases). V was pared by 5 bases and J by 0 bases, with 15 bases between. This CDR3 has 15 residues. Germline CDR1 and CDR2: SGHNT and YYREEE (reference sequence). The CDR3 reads CASRGDSALSYEQYF. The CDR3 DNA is TGTGCCAGCAGAGGTGACAGCGCCCTCTCCTACGAGCAGTACTTC.

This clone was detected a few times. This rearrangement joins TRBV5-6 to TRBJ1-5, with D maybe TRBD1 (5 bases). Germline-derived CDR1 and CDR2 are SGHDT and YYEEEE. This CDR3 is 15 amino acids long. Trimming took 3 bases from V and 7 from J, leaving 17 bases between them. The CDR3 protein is CASSSDRGLSQPQHF. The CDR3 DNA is TGTGCCAGCAGCTCAGACCGGGGCCTCAGCCAGCCCCAGCATTTT.

CDR3 loop: CASSLGAGGPYNEQFF. CDR3 nucleotide sequence: TGTGCCAGCAGCTTAGGGGCGGGGGGCCCATACAATGAGCAGTTCTTC. The V call is TRBV7-9, the J call TRBJ2-1; 8 bases map to TRBD2. Germline assignment: CDR1 SEHNR and CDR2 FQNEAQ (reference sequence). CDR3 length: 16 amino acids. Trimming removed 1 base from V and 4 bases from J; junction bases left unmatched: 6.

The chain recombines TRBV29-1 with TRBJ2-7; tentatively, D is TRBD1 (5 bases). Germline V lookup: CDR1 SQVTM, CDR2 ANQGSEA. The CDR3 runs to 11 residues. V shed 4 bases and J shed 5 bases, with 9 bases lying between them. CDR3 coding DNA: TGCAGCGTTGTGACAGTCAACGAGCAGTACTTC. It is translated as CSVVTVNEQYF.

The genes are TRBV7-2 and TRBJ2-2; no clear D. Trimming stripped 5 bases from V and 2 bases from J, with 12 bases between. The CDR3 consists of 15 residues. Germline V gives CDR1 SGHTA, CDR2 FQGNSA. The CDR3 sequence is CASSPRQTNTGELFF. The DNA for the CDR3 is TGTGCCAGCAGCCCCCGGCAGACCAACACCGGGGAGCTGTTTTTT.

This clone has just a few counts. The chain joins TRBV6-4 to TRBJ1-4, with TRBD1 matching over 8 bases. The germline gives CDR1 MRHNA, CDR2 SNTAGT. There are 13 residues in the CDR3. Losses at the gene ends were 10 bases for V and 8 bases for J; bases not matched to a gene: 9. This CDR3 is CAIPSDRDEKLFF. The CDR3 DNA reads TGTGCCATCCCCTCGGACAGGGACGAAAAACTGTTTTTT.

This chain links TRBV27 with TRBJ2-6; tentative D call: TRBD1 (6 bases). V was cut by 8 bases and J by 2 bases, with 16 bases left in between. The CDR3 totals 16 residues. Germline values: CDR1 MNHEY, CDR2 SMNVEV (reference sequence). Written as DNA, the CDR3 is TGTGCCAGCTCAACAGGGTCGCCCGCTGGGGCCAACGTCCTGACTTTC. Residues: CASSTGSPAGANVLTF.

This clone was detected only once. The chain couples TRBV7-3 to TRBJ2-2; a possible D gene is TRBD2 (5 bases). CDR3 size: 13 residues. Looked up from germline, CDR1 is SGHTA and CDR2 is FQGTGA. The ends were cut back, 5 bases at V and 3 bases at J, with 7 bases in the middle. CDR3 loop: CASSPSHTGELFF. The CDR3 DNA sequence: TGTGCCAGCAGCCCTAGCCACACCGGGGAGCTGTTTTTT. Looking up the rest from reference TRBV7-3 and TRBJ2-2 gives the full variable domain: GAGVSQTPSNKVTEKGKYVELRCDPISGHTALYWYRQSLGQGPEFLIYFQGTGAADDSGLPNDRFFAVRPEGSVSTLKIQRTERGDSAVYLCASSPSHTGELFFGEGSRLTVL.

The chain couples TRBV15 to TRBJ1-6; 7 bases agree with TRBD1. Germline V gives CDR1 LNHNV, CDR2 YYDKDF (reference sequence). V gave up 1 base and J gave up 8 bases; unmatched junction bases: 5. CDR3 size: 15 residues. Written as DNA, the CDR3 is TGTGCCACCAGCAGAGGAGGAACAGGGGATTCACCCCTCCACTTT. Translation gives CATSRGGTGDSPLHF.

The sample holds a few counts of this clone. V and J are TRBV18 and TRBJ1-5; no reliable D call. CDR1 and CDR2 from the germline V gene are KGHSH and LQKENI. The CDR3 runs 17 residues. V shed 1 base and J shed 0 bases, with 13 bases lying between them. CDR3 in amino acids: CASSPQAPELSNQPQHF. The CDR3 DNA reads TGTGCCAGCTCACCACAGGCGCCTGAACTTAGCAATCAGCCCCAGCATTTT.

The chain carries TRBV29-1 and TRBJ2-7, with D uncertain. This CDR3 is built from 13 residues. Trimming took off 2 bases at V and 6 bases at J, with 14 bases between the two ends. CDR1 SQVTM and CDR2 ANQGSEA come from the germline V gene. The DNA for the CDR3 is TGCAGCGTTGAAAGTTTTGGGGTAAGCGAGCAGTACTTC. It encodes CSVESFGVSEQYF.

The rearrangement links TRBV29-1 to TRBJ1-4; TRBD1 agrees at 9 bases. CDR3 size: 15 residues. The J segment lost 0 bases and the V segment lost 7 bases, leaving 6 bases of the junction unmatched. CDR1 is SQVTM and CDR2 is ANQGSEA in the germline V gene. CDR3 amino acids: CSAQQGAATNEKLFF. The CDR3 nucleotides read TGCAGCGCCCAACAGGGGGCTGCAACTAATGAAAAACTGTTTTTT. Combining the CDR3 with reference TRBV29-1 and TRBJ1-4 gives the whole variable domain SAVISQKPSRDICQRGTSLTIQCQVDSQVTMMFWYRQQPGQSLTLIATANQGSEATYESGFVIDKFPISRPNLTFSTLTVSNMSPEDSSIYLCSAQQGAATNEKLFFGSGTQLSVL.

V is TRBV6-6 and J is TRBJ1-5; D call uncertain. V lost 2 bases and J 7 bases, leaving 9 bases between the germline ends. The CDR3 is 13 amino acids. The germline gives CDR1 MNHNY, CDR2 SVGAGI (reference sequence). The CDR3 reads CASSYTLGQPQHF. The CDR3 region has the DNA TGTGCCAGCAGTTACACGTTGGGACAGCCCCAGCATTTT.